Included here is one T cell receptor (beta chain) sequence, with context. Antigen unknown. Clones were read by immunoSEQ multiplex PCR, and TCRdb kept only the in-frame ones, dropping some. Among 330,000 or so clones listed, 67% were seen once. The data originate from a study of cytotoxic CD8 clonotypes in ibrutinib-treated CLL. Study as a whole: For this cohort, patients were approximately ten relapsed/refractory and around 15 treatment-naive, while approximately 17 were IGHV unmutated.

Findings and limits, study-wide: Researchers report that baseline clonality outpaced age-matched healthy donors and tracked circulating CD8+ T-cell counts. Treatment saw public clonotypes, which were uncommon, either contract or stay stable. Higher clonality was seen at ibrutinib response and a return toward baseline at progression.

The germline V and J ends were trimmed by 1 base and 3 bases, with 16 bases remaining between them. This CDR3 region has 17 residues. CDR1 is KGHSH and CDR2 is LQKENI in the germline V gene. The V and J genes are TRBV18 and TRBJ2-1, with D possibly matching TRBD1 (6 bases). This receptor was identified in a human donor with chronic lymphocytic leukemia. Here the sequenced sample was PBMCs, taken after 36 months of ibrutinib treatment. Here the CDR3 reads CASSPRVKGRGYNEQFF. CDR3 coding DNA: TGTGCCAGCTCACCACGGGTAAAGGGCAGGGGCTACAATGAGCAGTTCTTC.